This T cell receptor beta chain stems from a study of T cell responses to AZD1222 COVID-19 vaccine. The study, taken as a whole, reports: Spike-specific TCR breadth and depth were elevated following two AZD1222 doses.

Using immunoSEQ multiplex PCR, the repertoire was profiled, and TCRdb retains in-frame clones only, with some absent. The sample lists over 95,000 clones, nearly 90% occurring once. Germline V gene lookup returns CDR1 MNHEY and CDR2 SVGEGT. The CDR3 is 16 amino acids. Losses at the gene ends were 2 bases for V and 0 bases for J; bases not matched to a gene: 3. Worth noting for this clone: The antigen remains undetermined.

The chain employs TRBV6-2 or TRBV6-3 and TRBJ2-5; 10 bases fit TRBD2. The sample was peripheral blood, taken on day 0 of AZD1222 vaccination. This clonotype was obtained from an adult in good health. CDR3 loop: CASSYQTSGYQETQYF. The CDR3 region has the DNA TGTGCCAGCAGTTACCAGACTAGCGGGTACCAAGAGACCCAGTACTTC.